This record concerns one T cell receptor beta chain sequence. Its antigen is still unknown. This entry belongs to a study of CD8 T cells in ankylosing spondylitis. Findings and limits, study-wide: In ankylosing spondylitis blood, a motif of roughly eight highly homologous TCR beta variants appeared characteristic.

The TCR beta libraries were generated through quantitative 5'-RACE incorporating molecular barcodes. TCRdb ran MiXCR on the 5' RACE reads and lists one entry per CDR3 protein. The table has approximately 540,000 distinct CDR3 sequences, approximately 11% seen once. This sequence was found in a male donor with ankylosing spondylitis. The specimen was blood, either unsorted or a sorted T cell fraction (not recorded which).

This CDR3 reads CASSLEEDSKAFF. In nucleotides, the CDR3 is TGTGCCAGCAGCTTAGAGGAGGACTCGAAGGCTTTCTTT. The chain couples TRBV11-2 to TRBJ1-1, with D unresolved. Germline V CDR1 and CDR2: SGHAT, FQNNGV. Trimming took 0 bases from V and 11 from J, leaving 13 bases between them. The CDR3 spans 13 residues. The complete variable domain, with remaining parts taken from reference TRBV11-2 and TRBJ1-1, reads EAGVAQSPRYKIIEKRQSVAFWCNPISGHATLYWYQQILGQGPKLLIQFQNNGVVDDSQLPKDRFSAERLKGVDSTLKIQPAKLEDSAVYLCASSLEEDSKAFFGQGTRLTVV.